This T cell receptor (beta chain) was identified in a study of OX40 agonist ivuxolimab in advanced cancers. Study outcomes and limitations: CD8+ T cells showed, on average, more clonal expansion than CD4+ cells. Within 6 weeks, CD4+ and CD8+ blood T cells expanded clonally at 0.1 to 3.0 mg/kg.

Clones were read by immunoSEQ multiplex PCR, and TCRdb kept only the in-frame ones, dropping some. The table includes 65,000 to 90,000 clones, approximately 90% detected once. V was pared by 4 bases and J by 3 bases, with 7 bases of the junction left unmatched. The CDR3 totals 16 residues. CDR1 is SEHNR, CDR2 FQNEAQ, per germline (reference sequence). About this clone itself: Its antigen is still unknown.

This receptor was obtained from an adult with an advanced solid tumor such as melanoma, head and neck, liver or kidney cancer. The sample in question was CD4+ or CD8+ T cells sorted from blood, obtained in a trial of the OX40 agonist ivuxolimab. J is TRBJ2-2 and V is TRBV7-9; 8 bases align to TRBD2. In DNA, the CDR3 is TGTGCCAGCAGCTCCCTAGCGGGCGTCGACACCGGGGAGCTGTTTTTT. Amino acid sequence: CASSSLAGVDTGELFF.